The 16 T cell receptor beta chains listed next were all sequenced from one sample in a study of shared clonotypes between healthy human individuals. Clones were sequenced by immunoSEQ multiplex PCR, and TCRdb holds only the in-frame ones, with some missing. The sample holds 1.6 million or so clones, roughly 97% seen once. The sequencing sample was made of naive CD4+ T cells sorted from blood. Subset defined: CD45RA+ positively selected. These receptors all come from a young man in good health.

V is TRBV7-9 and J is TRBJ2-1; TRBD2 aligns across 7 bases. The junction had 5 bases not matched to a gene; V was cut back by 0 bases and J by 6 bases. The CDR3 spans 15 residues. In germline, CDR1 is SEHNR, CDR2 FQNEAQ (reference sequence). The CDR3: CASSLAGGGGNEQFF. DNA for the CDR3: TGTGCCAGCAGCTTAGCGGGAGGCGGGGGCAATGAGCAGTTCTTC.

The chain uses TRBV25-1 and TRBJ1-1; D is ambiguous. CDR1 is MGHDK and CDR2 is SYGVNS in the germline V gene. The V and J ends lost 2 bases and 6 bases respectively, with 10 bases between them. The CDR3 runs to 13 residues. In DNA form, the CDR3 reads TGTGCCAGCAGTGAACAGATAGTCGCTGAAGCTTTCTTT. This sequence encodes CASSEQIVAEAFF.

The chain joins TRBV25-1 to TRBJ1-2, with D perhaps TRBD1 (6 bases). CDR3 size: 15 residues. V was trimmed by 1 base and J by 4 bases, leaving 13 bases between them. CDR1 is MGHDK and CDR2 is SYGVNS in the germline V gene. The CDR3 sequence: CASSELGEDSYGYTF. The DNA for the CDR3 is TGTGCCAGCAGTGAATTGGGGGAGGACAGCTATGGCTACACCTTC.

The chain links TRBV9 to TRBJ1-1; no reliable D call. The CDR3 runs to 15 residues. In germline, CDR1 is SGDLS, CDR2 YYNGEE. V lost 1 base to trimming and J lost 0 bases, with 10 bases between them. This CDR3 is CASSVSERLNTEAFF. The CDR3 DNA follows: TGTGCCAGCAGCGTATCGGAAAGGCTGAACACTGAAGCTTTCTTT.

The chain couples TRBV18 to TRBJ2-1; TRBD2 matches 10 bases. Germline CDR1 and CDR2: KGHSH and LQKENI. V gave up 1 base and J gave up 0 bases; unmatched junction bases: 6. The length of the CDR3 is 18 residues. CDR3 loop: CASSPLQAGGISYNEQFF. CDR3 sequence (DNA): TGTGCCAGCTCACCACTTCAAGCGGGAGGGATCTCCTACAATGAGCAGTTCTTC.

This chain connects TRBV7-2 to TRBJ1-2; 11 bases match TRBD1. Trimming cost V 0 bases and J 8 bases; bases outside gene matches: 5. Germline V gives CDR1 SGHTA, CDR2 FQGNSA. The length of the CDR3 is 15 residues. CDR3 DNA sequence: TGTGCCAGCAGCTTAGCGGACAGGGGGCGCGAGGGCTACACCTTC. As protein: CASSLADRGREGYTF.

In DNA form, the CDR3 reads TGTGCCAGCTCCTTTAGCGGGGGCAACAATGAGCAGTTCTTC. This encodes CASSFSGGNNEQFF. The gene calls are TRBV9 and TRBJ2-1; 9 nucleotides agree with TRBD2. Germline values: CDR1 SGDLS, CDR2 YYNGEE. Losses at the gene ends were 7 bases for V and 5 bases for J; bases not matched to a gene: 7. The CDR3 consists of 14 residues.

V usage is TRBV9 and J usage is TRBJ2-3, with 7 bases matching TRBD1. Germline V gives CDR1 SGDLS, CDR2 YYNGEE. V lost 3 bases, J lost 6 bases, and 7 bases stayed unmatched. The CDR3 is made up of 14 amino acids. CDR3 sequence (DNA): TGTGCCAGCAGCGAGGGGGCCCTTCTGGATACGCAGTATTTT. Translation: CASSEGALLDTQYF.

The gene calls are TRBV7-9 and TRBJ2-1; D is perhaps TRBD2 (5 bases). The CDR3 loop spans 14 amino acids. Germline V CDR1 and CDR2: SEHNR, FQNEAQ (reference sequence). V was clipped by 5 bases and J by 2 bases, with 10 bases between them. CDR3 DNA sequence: TGTGCCAGCAGCCAGGACTGGGCCTACAATGAGCAGTTCTTC. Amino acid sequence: CASSQDWAYNEQFF.

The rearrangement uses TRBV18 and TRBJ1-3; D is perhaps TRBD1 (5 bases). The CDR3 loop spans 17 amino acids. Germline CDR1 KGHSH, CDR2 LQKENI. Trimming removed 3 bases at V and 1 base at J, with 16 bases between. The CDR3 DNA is TGTGCCAGCTCACCGATGACAGCTTCCTATTCTGGAAACACCATATATTTT. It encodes CASSPMTASYSGNTIYF.

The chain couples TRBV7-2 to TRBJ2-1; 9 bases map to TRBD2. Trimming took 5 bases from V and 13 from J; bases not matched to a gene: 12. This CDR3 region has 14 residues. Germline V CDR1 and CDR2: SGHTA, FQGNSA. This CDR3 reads CASSHNQGGRGQFF. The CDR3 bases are TGTGCCAGCAGCCACAACCAGGGCGGGAGGGGACAGTTCTTC.

This chain's CDR3 is CASSPAGHSYEQYF. CDR3 nucleotide sequence: TGTGCCAGCAGTCCAGCGGGACATTCCTACGAGCAGTACTTC. The chain joins TRBV6-1 to TRBJ2-7; a weak D match, TRBD2 (7 bases). The V and J ends lost 5 bases and 1 base respectively, with 12 bases between them. The CDR3 contains 14 residues. Germline V lookup: CDR1 MNHNS, CDR2 SASEGT.

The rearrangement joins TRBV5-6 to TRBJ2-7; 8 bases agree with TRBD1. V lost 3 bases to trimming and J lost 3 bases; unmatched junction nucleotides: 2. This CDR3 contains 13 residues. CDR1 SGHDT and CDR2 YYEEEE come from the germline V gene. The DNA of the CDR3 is TGTGCCAGCAGCTCTACAGGGGGCTACGAGCAGTACTTC. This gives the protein CASSSTGGYEQYF.

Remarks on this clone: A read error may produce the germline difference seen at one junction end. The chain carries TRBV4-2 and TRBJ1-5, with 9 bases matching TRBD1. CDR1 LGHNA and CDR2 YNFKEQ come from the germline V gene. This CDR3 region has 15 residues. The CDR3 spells CASSHYTGGKQPQHF. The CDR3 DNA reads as TGTGCCAGCAGCCATTACACAGGGGGCAAACAGCCCCAGCATTTT.

This CDR3 reads CASSLNAGLFHEQFF. CDR3 nucleotide sequence: TGTGCCAGCAGCTTAAATGCGGGACTATTTCATGAGCAGTTCTTC. The chain links TRBV7-9 to TRBJ2-1; the match to TRBD2 covers 7 bases. The germline V gene has CDR1 SEHNR and CDR2 FQNEAQ (reference sequence). CDR3 length: 15 amino acids. V lost 2 bases and J lost 8; bases outside the gene matches: 9. The variable domain in full, completed from reference TRBV7-9 and TRBJ2-1, reads DTGVSQNPRHKITKRGQNVTFRCDPISEHNRLYWYRQTLGQGPEFLTYFQNEAQLEKSRLLSDRFSAERPKGSFSTLEIQRTEQGDSAMYLCASSLNAGLFHEQFFGPGTRLTVL.

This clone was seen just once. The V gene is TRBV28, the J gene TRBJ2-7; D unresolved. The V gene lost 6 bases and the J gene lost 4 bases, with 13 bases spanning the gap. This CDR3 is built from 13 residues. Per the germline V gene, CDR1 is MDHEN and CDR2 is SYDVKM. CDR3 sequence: CASRVHGVYEQYF. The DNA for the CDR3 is TGTGCCAGCAGGGTACATGGAGTATACGAGCAGTACTTC.